A single sample is the source of the 31 T cell receptor beta chains below, sequenced in a study of OX40 agonist ivuxolimab in advanced cancers. TCRdb's table, derived via immunoSEQ multiplex PCR, lists solely in-frame clones and lacks some. Here the sample spans around 74,000 clones, 84% being singletons. Sequenced here: CD4+ or CD8+ T cells sorted from blood, sampled in a trial of the OX40 agonist ivuxolimab. The receptors were sampled from an adult with an advanced solid tumor such as melanoma, head and neck, liver or kidney cancer.

A few counts support this clone. This rearrangement joins TRBV10-2 to TRBJ1-5; TRBD1 might be the D (5 bases). CDR1 is WSHSY, CDR2 SAAADI, per germline. The CDR3 is 13 residues long. Trimming took 6 bases from V and 5 from J, leaving 11 bases between them. For the CDR3, the DNA is TGCGCCAGCAGGGAGGGGAGAGATCAGCCCCAGCATTTT. This sequence encodes CASREGRDQPQHF.

Many counts were recorded for this clone. This chain uses TRBV28 with TRBJ2-2, with no clear D. The CDR3 extends over 12 amino acids. Germline CDR1 is MDHEN and CDR2 is SYDVKM. Trimming stripped 5 bases from V and 5 bases from J, with 6 bases between. In nucleotides, the CDR3 is TGTGCCAGCAGTACCCCGACCGGGGAGCTGTTTTTT. Amino acids: CASSTPTGELFF.

With regard to this clone: One end of the junction varies from germline; a read error may be responsible. V is TRBV9 and J is TRBJ2-1; 14 nucleotides agree with TRBD2. The germline gives CDR1 SGDLS, CDR2 YYNGEE. This CDR3 region has 18 residues. Written as DNA, the CDR3 is TGTGCCAGCAGCCCCCCCGGGACTAGCGGGAGAGGGCCCAATCAGCAGTTCTTC. The encoded protein is CASSPPGTSGRGPNQQFF.

This chain joins TRBV2 and TRBJ2-7; D perhaps matches TRBD2 (6 bases). This CDR3 has 15 residues. Germline values: CDR1 SNHLY, CDR2 FYNNEI. The germline V and J ends were trimmed by 1 base and 4 bases, with 14 bases remaining between them. CDR3: CASSEVPGVRYEQYF. CDR3 DNA sequence: TGTGCCAGCAGTGAAGTTCCGGGAGTGAGATACGAGCAGTACTTC.

The chain joins TRBV7-9 to TRBJ1-5; no reliable D call. CDR3 length: 13 amino acids. Germline CDR1 and CDR2: SEHNR and FQNEAQ (reference sequence). The V and J ends lost 5 bases and 0 bases respectively, with 5 bases between them. In DNA, the CDR3 is TGTGCCAGCAGCGCGACTAGCAATCAGCCCCAGCATTTT. Amino acids: CASSATSNQPQHF. Complete variable domain (other parts from reference TRBV7-9 and TRBJ1-5): DTGVSQNPRHKITKRGQNVTFRCDPISEHNRLYWYRQTLGQGPEFLTYFQNEAQLEKSRLLSDRFSAERPKGSFSTLEIQRTEQGDSAMYLCASSATSNQPQHFGDGTRLSIL.

The chain couples TRBV19 to TRBJ2-5; 9 nucleotides agree with TRBD2. Germline assignment: CDR1 LNHDA and CDR2 SQIVND (reference sequence). V shed 1 base and J 0 bases; nucleotides not matched to a gene: 3. CDR3 size: 16 residues. CDR3 amino acids: CASSIASGVYQETQYF. In nucleotides, the CDR3 is TGTGCCAGTAGTATAGCTAGCGGGGTGTACCAAGAGACCCAGTACTTC.

This chain links TRBV6-5 with TRBJ1-3; 10 positions match TRBD1. V lost 5 bases to trimming and J lost 10 bases; unmatched junction nucleotides: 8. Germline V CDR1 and CDR2: MNHEY, SVGAGI. The CDR3 is 14 residues long. The CDR3 DNA reads as TGTGCCAGCAGTGGCGACAGGGGGCTTGTTACCATATATTTT. This sequence encodes CASSGDRGLVTIYF.

This clone has just a few counts. The CDR3 loop reads CASSLIPGQGKGGYNEQFF. CDR3 in DNA: TGCGCCAGCAGCCTGATCCCGGGACAGGGAAAGGGGGGGTACAATGAGCAGTTCTTC. This chain links TRBV5-1 with TRBJ2-1; TRBD1 aligns across 9 bases. Germline loops: CDR1 SGHRS, CDR2 YFSETQ. CDR3 length equals 19 residues. V shed 4 bases, J shed 4 bases, and the junction held 18 bases outside the gene matches.

The chain uses TRBV18 and TRBJ2-3; TRBD1 might be the D (6 bases). V was cut by 0 bases and J by 1 base, with 14 bases left in between. The CDR3 sequence is 17 residues long. Per germline, CDR1 KGHSH and CDR2 LQKENI. The CDR3 is CASSPPVGARGTDTQYF. Written as DNA, the CDR3 is TGTGCCAGCTCACCACCCGTGGGGGCTCGCGGCACAGATACGCAGTATTTT. The whole variable domain, filled in from reference TRBV18 and TRBJ2-3, reads NAGVMQNPRHLVRRRGQEARLRCSPMKGHSHVYWYRQLPEEGLKFMVYLQKENIIDESGMPKERFSAEFPKEGPSILRIQQVVRGDSAAYFCASSPPVGARGTDTQYFGPGTRLTVL.

The chain uses TRBV2 and TRBJ2-2; no clear D. This CDR3 is 13 amino acids long. The germline V and J ends were trimmed by 3 bases and 7 bases, with 9 bases remaining between them. Germline V gene data show CDR1 as SNHLY and CDR2 as FYNNEI. The CDR3 loop is CASSDEGIGELFF. DNA for the CDR3: TGTGCCAGCAGTGACGAAGGGATCGGGGAGCTGTTTTTT.

This clone was recorded a few times. This chain joins TRBV2 and TRBJ1-1, with D maybe TRBD1 (5 bases). This CDR3 has 14 amino acids. Deletions cut 6 bases from V and 0 bases from J, with 11 bases between. Germline CDR1 reads SNHLY; CDR2 reads FYNNEI. The CDR3: CASSPRVMNTEAFF. CDR3 bases: TGTGCCAGCAGCCCCAGGGTCATGAACACTGAAGCTTTCTTT. Full variable domain (remainder filled in from reference TRBV2 and TRBJ1-1): EPEVTQTPSHQVTQMGQEVILRCVPISNHLYFYWYRQILGQKVEFLVSFYNNEISEKSEIFDDQFSVERPDGSNFTLKIRSTKLEDSAMYFCASSPRVMNTEAFFGQGTRLTVV.

This clone was picked up a small number of times. The gene calls are TRBV5-1 and TRBJ2-1; 11 bases fit TRBD1. The CDR3 contains 14 residues. CDR1 SGHRS and CDR2 YFSETQ come from the germline V gene. Trimming removed 3 bases from V and 7 bases from J; junction bases left unmatched: 3. CDR3 sequence (DNA): TGCGCCAGCAGCTCCGGGACAGGGGGTAATGAGCAGTTCTTC. Encoded protein: CASSSGTGGNEQFF.

The chain recombines TRBV7-2 with TRBJ2-5; D may be TRBD2 (6 bases). The CDR3 has 14 residues. Looked up from germline, CDR1 is SGHTA and CDR2 is FQGNSA. Trimming took 6 bases from V and 9 from J, leaving 20 bases between them. In DNA form, the CDR3 reads TGTGCCAGCAGTTACACCAGGGTTTCGGGGGCCCAGTACTTC. It yields the protein CASSYTRVSGAQYF.

This rearrangement joins TRBV6-5 to TRBJ1-3; D remains unclear. This CDR3 is 13 amino acids long. V gave up 6 bases and J gave up 0 bases, with 6 bases separating them. CDR1 and CDR2 (germline): MNHEY, SVGAGI. CDR3 nucleotides: TGTGCCAGCAGGCCCTTCTCTGGAAACACCATATATTTT. This translates into CASRPFSGNTIYF.

The CDR3 region is CASSLGGTNTGELFF. CDR3 coding DNA: TGCGCCAGCAGCTTGGGCGGGACTAACACCGGGGAGCTGTTTTTT. The chain joins TRBV5-1 to TRBJ2-2; D is perhaps TRBD2 (6 bases). CDR1 and CDR2 (germline): SGHRS, YFSETQ. V lost 0 bases to trimming and J lost 2 bases, with 8 bases between them. CDR3 size: 15 residues.

This chain connects TRBV7-9 to TRBJ2-2; TRBD2 aligns across 10 bases. Per the germline V gene, CDR1 is SEHNR and CDR2 is FQNEAQ (reference sequence). V dropped 2 bases and J dropped 6; count of bases not matched to a gene: 6. The CDR3 is 16 residues long. The CDR3 loop is CASSLTPLAGAGELFF. CDR3 nucleotide sequence: TGTGCCAGCAGCTTAACTCCCCTAGCGGGAGCCGGGGAGCTGTTTTTT.

This chain uses TRBV7-9 with TRBJ1-1; D remains ambiguous. Deletions cut 5 bases from V and 2 bases from J, with 9 bases between. Germline V gives CDR1 SEHNR, CDR2 FQNEAQ (reference sequence). The CDR3 has 13 residues. CDR3: CASSPISNTEAFF. The CDR3 DNA is TGTGCCAGCAGCCCGATATCCAACACTGAAGCTTTCTTT.

Only a few counts were recorded for this clone. V gene TRBV9 combines with J gene TRBJ2-1; D unresolved. V gave up 7 bases and J gave up 7 bases, with 9 bases separating them. Germline V gene lookup returns CDR1 SGDLS and CDR2 YYNGEE. The CDR3 has 11 residues. CDR3 nucleotides: TGTGCCAGCGCGAGCATTAATGAGCAGTTCTTC. Translated: CASASINEQFF.

The V call is TRBV5-4, the J call TRBJ1-4, with 10 positions matching TRBD1. The V segment lost 4 bases and the J segment 6 bases; nucleotides outside the gene matches: 9. Germline V gene lookup returns CDR1 SGHNT and CDR2 YYREEE (reference sequence). The CDR3 has 16 amino acids. CDR3 amino acids: CASSPASGTGDEKLFF. CDR3 in DNA: TGTGCCAGCAGCCCGGCCTCCGGGACAGGGGATGAAAAACTGTTTTTT.

The rearrangement links TRBV18 to TRBJ2-5; 10 bases agree with TRBD2. Trimming took 3 bases from V and 5 from J; bases not matched to a gene: 6. The CDR3 runs to 15 residues. Germline CDR1 KGHSH, CDR2 LQKENI. The CDR3 is CASSPISTSGETQYF. The CDR3 nucleotides read TGTGCCAGCTCACCCATCTCGACTAGCGGGGAGACCCAGTACTTC.

The chain has TRBV7-2 and TRBJ2-3, with 9 bases fitting TRBD2. The V segment lost 1 base and the J segment 4 bases; nucleotides outside the gene matches: 9. CDR1 is SGHTA and CDR2 is FQGNSA in the germline V gene. CDR3 size: 17 residues. CDR3 in amino acids: CASSLVRGSGSADTQYF. CDR3 coding DNA: TGTGCCAGCAGCTTAGTTCGCGGTAGCGGGAGTGCAGATACGCAGTATTTT.

The chain carries TRBV28 and TRBJ1-1; D is undetermined. CDR3 length: 14 residues. The V and J ends lost 4 bases and 9 bases respectively, with 18 bases between them. Germline values: CDR1 MDHEN, CDR2 SYDVKM. The CDR3 here is CASSSQQESSKAFF. The CDR3 DNA is TGTGCCAGCAGTTCTCAGCAGGAATCATCAAAAGCTTTCTTT.

About this clone itself: The junction differs from germline at one of its ends, possibly a read error. The gene calls are TRBV5-6 and TRBJ1-1; D is perhaps TRBD1 (5 bases). The CDR3 spans 15 residues. The V gene's germline CDR1 is SGHDT and CDR2 YYEEEE. The CDR3 DNA follows: TGTGCCAGCAGCTTGGCGGATCTGGGGCTGGAGGAATATCTCTTT. Translation gives CASSLADLGLEEYLF.

V gene TRBV19 combines with J gene TRBJ1-5; a weak D match, TRBD1 (5 bases). The CDR3 covers 14 residues. Trimming took off 3 bases at V and 11 bases at J, with 17 bases between the two ends. Germline CDR1 LNHDA, CDR2 SQIVND (reference sequence). The CDR3 nucleotides are TGTGCCAGTAGTATTCGTTCTGGAGACAGCACCCAGCATTTT. Residues: CASSIRSGDSTQHF.

The chain recombines TRBV18 with TRBJ2-3, with TRBD2 matching 11 bases. Unmatched junction bases numbered 7, after V lost 2 bases and J lost 3 bases. CDR1 is KGHSH, CDR2 LQKENI, per germline. There are 17 residues in the CDR3. The CDR3 loop is CASSPARTSGGTDTQYF. CDR3 coding DNA: TGTGCCAGCTCACCAGCCCGTACTAGCGGGGGAACAGATACGCAGTATTTT.

The chain recombines TRBV4-3 with TRBJ1-5, with unresolved D. This CDR3 is 13 amino acids long. Trimming stripped 0 bases from V and 4 bases from J, with 4 bases between. The germline V gene encodes CDR1 LGHNA and CDR2 YSLEER. The CDR3 reads CASSQDRNQPQHF. In DNA, the CDR3 is TGCGCCAGCAGCCAAGACCGGAATCAGCCCCAGCATTTT.

This clone was seen just once. The chain carries TRBV5-1 and TRBJ2-5, with 15 positions matching TRBD2. CDR3 length: 17 residues. The trim removed 4 bases at V and 2 bases at J, leaving 6 bases unmatched. Germline V lookup: CDR1 SGHRS, CDR2 YFSETQ. In DNA form, the CDR3 reads TGCGCCAGCAGCGGGGGACTAGCGGGGGGTCCTCAAGAGACCCAGTACTTC. Its protein is CASSGGLAGGPQETQYF.

The gene calls are TRBV6-1 and TRBJ2-3, with a tentative D call TRBD2 (6 bases). Germline V CDR1 and CDR2: MNHNS, SASEGT. The CDR3 has 16 amino acids. Trimming removed 3 bases from V and 0 bases from J, with 13 bases in between. The CDR3 DNA sequence: TGTGCCAGCAGTGACCAATCGGGACTTAGCACAGATACGCAGTATTTT. Translated: CASSDQSGLSTDTQYF.

The DNA for the CDR3 is TGTGCCAGCCGCCCCCTCCAGGGTAATCAGCCCCAGCATTTT. Its translation is CASRPLQGNQPQHF. The chain recombines TRBV6-6 with TRBJ1-5, with D tentatively TRBD1 (5 bases). This CDR3 contains 14 residues. Germline CDR1 and CDR2: MNHNY and SVGAGI (reference sequence). Trimming pared 8 bases from V and 4 bases from J, leaving 15 bases between.

This clone was observed a few times. This chain connects TRBV2 to TRBJ1-2; 7 bases fit TRBD1. V was clipped by 6 bases and J by 8 bases; unmatched bases: 15. This CDR3 is 15 amino acids long. Germline lookup yields CDR1 SNHLY and CDR2 FYNNEI. The CDR3 is CASRATTGFVLGYTF. The CDR3 bases are TGTGCCAGCAGGGCCACGACAGGGTTCGTATTGGGCTACACCTTC.

This clone has a handful of counts. CDR3 sequence reads: CASSPGGQGPNQPQHF. In DNA, the CDR3 is TGTGCCAGCAGTCCCGGGGGTCAGGGTCCCAATCAGCCCCAGCATTTT. The chain is built from TRBV28 and TRBJ1-5; tentatively, D is TRBD1 (5 bases). Germline V gives CDR1 MDHEN, CDR2 SYDVKM. This CDR3 region has 16 residues. With 5 bases removed from V and 3 bases from J, the gap between germline ends came to 17 bases.